A single sample is the source of the 2 T cell receptor beta chains below, sequenced in a study of T cell responses to AZD1222 COVID-19 vaccine. Repertoires were generated with immunoSEQ multiplex PCR, while TCRdb's copy carries only in-frame clones and drops some. The repertoire holds 96,000 or so clones, with roughly 90% as singletons. Source: peripheral blood, taken on day 0 of AZD1222 vaccination. These receptors came from an adult in good health.

The V and J genes are TRBV19 and TRBJ1-1; D perhaps matches TRBD1 (6 bases). This CDR3 spans 13 amino acids. The germline V gene encodes CDR1 LNHDA and CDR2 SQIVND (reference sequence). Trimming stripped 9 bases from V and 2 bases from J, with 13 bases between. The CDR3 nucleotides are TGTGCCAGCGGAGGGGGGCCTAACACTGAAGCTTTCTTT. Its protein is CASGGGPNTEAFF.

The CDR3 coding sequence is TGTGCCAGCTCACCAACAGGGGGGGGATATAGGGACACTGAAGCTTTCTTT. Translating gives CASSPTGGGYRDTEAFF. J is TRBJ1-1 and V is TRBV18; 8 nucleotides match TRBD1. This CDR3 is 17 amino acids long. Germline CDR1 KGHSH, CDR2 LQKENI. Trimming removed 2 bases from V and 3 bases from J; junction bases left unmatched: 11.